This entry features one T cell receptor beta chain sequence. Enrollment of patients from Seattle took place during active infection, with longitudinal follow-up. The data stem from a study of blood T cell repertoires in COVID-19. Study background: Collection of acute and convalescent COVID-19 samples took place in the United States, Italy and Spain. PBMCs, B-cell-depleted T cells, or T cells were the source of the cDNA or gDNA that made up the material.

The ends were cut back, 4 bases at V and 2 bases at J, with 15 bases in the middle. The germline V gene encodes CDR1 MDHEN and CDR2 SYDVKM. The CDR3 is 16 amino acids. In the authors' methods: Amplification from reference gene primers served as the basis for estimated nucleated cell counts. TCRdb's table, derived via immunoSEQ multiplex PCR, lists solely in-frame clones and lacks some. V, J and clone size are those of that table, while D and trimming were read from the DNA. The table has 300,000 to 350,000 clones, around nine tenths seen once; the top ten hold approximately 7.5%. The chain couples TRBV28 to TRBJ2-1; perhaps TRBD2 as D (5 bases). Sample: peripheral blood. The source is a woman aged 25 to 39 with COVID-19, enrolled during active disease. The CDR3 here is CASSSLAGLTYNEQFF. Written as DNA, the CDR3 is TGTGCCAGCAGTTCCCTGGCGGGCCTTACCTACAATGAGCAGTTCTTC.